The text below deals with one T cell receptor beta chain. Its antigen is as yet unknown. V was clipped by 4 bases and J by 7 bases, with 18 bases between them. This CDR3 has 15 amino acids. Looked up from germline, CDR1 is SGHRS and CDR2 is YFSETQ. This entry is derived from a study of cytomegalovirus exposure and HLA in healthy donors. Study-level results: Equally common other TCR beta chains were less clonally expanded than HLA-associated ones, a later analysis found. Indistinguishable V segments such as TRBV6-2 and TRBV6-3 were excluded. An analysis that was carried out later associated 17,000 or so TCR beta sequences with HLA alleles at 0.05 false discovery rate. For most TCR beta V segments, an earlier analysis put the productive rate at about 87% or about 30% of the time.

This PCR relied on a set of 60 Vbeta primers and 13 Jbeta primers. Repertoires were generated with immunoSEQ multiplex PCR, while TCRdb's copy carries only in-frame clones and drops some. The table has some 170,000 clones, approximately 75% seen once. This TCR came from a woman aged 18 to 35 in good health and CMV-seronegative. Sequencing was performed on PBMCs. The J gene is TRBJ2-1, the V gene TRBV5-1; possibly TRBD2 for D (7 bases). CDR3 region: CASSLVGGRMNEQFF. The CDR3 DNA is TGCGCCAGCAGCCTGGTCGGGGGGCGCATGAATGAGCAGTTCTTC.